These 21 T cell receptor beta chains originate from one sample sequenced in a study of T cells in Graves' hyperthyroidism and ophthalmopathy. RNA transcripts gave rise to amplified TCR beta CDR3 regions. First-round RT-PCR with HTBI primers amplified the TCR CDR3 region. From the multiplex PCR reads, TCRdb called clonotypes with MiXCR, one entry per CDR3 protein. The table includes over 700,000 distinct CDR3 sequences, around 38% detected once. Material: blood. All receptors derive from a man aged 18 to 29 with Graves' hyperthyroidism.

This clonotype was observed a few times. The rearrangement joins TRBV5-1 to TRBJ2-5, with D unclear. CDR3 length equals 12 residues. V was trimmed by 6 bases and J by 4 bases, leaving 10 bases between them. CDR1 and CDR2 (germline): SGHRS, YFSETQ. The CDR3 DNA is TGCGCCAGCACCTGGACCGGAGAGACCCAGTACTTC. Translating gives CASTWTGETQYF. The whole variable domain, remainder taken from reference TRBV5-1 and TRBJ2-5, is KAGVTQTPRYLIKTRGQQVTLSCSPISGHRSVSWYQQTPGQGLQFLFEYFSETQRNKGNFPGRFSGRQFSNSRSEMNVSTLELGDSALYLCASTWTGETQYFGPGTRLLVL.

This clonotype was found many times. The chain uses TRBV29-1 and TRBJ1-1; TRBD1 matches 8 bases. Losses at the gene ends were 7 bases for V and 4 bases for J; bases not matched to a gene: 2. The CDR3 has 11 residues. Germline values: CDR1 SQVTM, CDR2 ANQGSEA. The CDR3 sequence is CSGTGFTEAFF. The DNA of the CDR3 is TGCAGCGGGACAGGGTTCACTGAAGCTTTCTTT. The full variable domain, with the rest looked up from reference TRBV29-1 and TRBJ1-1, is SAVISQKPSRDICQRGTSLTIQCQVDSQVTMMFWYRQQPGQSLTLIATANQGSEATYESGFVIDKFPISRPNLTFSTLTVSNMSPEDSSIYLCSGTGFTEAFFGQGTRLTVV.

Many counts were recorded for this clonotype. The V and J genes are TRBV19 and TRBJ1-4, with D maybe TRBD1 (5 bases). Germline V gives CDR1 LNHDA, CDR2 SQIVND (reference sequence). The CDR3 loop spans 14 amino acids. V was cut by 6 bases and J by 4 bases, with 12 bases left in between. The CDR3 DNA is TGTGCCAGTAGCTTCCAGGGAGATAATGAAAAACTGTTTTTT. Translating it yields CASSFQGDNEKLFF.

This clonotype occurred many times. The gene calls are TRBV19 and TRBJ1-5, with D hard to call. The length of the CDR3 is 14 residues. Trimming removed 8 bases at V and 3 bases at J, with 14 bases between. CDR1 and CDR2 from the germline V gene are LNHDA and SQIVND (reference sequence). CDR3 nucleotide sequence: TGTGCCAGTTCCCTGGGCAGCTACAATCAGCCCCAGCATTTT. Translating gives CASSLGSYNQPQHF.

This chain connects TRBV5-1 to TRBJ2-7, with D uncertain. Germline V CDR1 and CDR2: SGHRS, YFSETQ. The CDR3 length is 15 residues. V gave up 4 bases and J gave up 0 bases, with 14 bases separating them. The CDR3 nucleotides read TGCGCCAGCAGCCCGCAGGACGTCCTCTCCTACGAGCAGTACTTC. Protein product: CASSPQDVLSYEQYF.

The CDR3 region is CSARPWDSNFSGGYTF. Here the CDR3 DNA reads TGCAGTGCTAGACCCTGGGACAGTAATTTCAGCGGTGGCTACACCTTC. The V gene is TRBV20-1, the J gene TRBJ1-2; 7 positions agree with TRBD1. In germline, CDR1 is DFQATT, CDR2 SNEGSKA (reference sequence). V was pared by 2 bases and J by 7 bases, with 16 bases of the junction left unmatched. The CDR3 spans 16 residues.

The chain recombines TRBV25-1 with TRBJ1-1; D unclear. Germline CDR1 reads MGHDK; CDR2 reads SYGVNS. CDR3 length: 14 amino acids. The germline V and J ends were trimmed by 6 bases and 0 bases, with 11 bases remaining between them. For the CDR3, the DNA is TGTGCCAGCAGCCCGCTTGAACTGAACACTGAAGCTTTCTTT. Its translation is CASSPLELNTEAFF.

The CDR3 bases are TGTGCCAGCAGCAACAGGGGGCATAGCTATGGCTACACCTTC. It yields the protein CASSNRGHSYGYTF. The rearrangement joins TRBV6-5 to TRBJ1-2; 9 bases are a match to TRBD1. The germline V gene has CDR1 MNHEY and CDR2 SVGAGI. The CDR3 loop spans 14 amino acids. V dropped 6 bases and J dropped 4; count of bases not matched to a gene: 6.

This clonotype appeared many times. The CDR3 sequence: CSVAAGKSYEQYF. CDR3 sequence (DNA): TGCAGCGTTGCGGCGGGGAAATCCTACGAGCAGTACTTC. This sequence joins TRBV29-1 and TRBJ2-7; D is possibly TRBD2 (6 bases). Germline lookup yields CDR1 SQVTM and CDR2 ANQGSEA. The V and J ends lost 4 bases and 1 base respectively, with 11 bases between them. The CDR3 is 13 residues long.

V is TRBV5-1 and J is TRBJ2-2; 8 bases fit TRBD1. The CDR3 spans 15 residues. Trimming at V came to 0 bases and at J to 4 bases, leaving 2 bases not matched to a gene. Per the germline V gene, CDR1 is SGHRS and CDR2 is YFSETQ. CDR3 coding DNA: TGCGCCAGCAGCTTGGCGGGACAGGTCACCGGGGAGCTGTTTTTT. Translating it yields CASSLAGQVTGELFF.

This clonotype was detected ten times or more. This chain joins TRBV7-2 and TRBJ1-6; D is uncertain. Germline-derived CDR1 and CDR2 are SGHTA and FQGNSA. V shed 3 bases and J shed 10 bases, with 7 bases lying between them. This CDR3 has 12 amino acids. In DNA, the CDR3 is TGTGCCAGCAGCTTTTACTCGTCACCCCTCCACTTT. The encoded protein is CASSFYSSPLHF.

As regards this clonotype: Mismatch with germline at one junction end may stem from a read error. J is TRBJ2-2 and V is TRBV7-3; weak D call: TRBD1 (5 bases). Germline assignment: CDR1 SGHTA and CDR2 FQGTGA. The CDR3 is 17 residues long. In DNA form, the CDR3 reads TGTACCAGCAGCTTAGGGCCTGGGGCGGAGAACACCGGGGAGCTGTTTTTT. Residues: CTSSLGPGAENTGELFF.

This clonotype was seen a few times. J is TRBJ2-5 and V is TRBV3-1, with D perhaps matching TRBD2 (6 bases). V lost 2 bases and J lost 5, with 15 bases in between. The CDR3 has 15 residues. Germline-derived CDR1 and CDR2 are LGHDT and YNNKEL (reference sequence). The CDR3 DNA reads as TGTGCCAGCAGCCAAAACCCTTCACGGGGGGAGACCCAGTACTTC. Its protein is CASSQNPSRGETQYF.

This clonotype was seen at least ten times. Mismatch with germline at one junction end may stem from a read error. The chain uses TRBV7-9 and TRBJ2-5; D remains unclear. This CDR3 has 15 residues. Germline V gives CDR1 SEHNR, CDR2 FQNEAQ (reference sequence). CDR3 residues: CASSVAQATQETQYF. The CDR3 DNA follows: TGTGCCAGCAGCGTAGCCCAAGCGACGCAAGAGACCCAGTACTTC.

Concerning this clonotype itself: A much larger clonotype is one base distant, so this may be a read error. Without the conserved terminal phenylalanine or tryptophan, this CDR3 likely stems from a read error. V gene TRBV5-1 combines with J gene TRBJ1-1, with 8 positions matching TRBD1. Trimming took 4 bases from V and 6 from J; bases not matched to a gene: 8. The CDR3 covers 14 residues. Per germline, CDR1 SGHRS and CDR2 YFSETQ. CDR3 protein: CASSPGQGLSEAFL. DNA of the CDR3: TGCGCCAGCAGCCCCGGACAGGGATTATCTGAAGCTTTCCTT.

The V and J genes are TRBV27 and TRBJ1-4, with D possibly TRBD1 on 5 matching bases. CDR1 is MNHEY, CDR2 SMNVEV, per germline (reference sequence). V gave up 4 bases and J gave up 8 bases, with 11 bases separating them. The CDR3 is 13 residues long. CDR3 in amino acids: CASSSTGDEKLFF. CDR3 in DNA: TGTGCCAGCAGTTCCACAGGAGACGAAAAACTGTTTTTT.

The CDR3 sequence is CASSDGDRGAETQYF. CDR3 DNA sequence: TGTGCCAGCAGTGATGGGGACAGGGGGGCAGAGACCCAGTACTTC. The V call is TRBV2, the J call TRBJ2-5, with TRBD1 matching over 11 bases. Germline assignment: CDR1 SNHLY and CDR2 FYNNEI. J gave up 4 bases and V 3 bases, and 4 bases lay outside the gene matches. The CDR3 extends over 15 amino acids.

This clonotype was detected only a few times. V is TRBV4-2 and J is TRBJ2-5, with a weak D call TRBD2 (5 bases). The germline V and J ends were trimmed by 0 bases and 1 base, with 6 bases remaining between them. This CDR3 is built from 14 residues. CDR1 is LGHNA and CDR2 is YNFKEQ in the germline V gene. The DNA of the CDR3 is TGTGCCAGCAGCCAAGAGAGGGTCCAAGAGACCCAGTACTTC. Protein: CASSQERVQETQYF.

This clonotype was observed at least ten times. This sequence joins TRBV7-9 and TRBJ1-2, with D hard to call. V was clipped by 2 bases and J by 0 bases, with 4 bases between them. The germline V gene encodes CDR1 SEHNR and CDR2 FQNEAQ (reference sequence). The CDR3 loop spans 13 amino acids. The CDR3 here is CASSLFSNYGYTF. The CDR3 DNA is TGTGCCAGCAGCTTATTCTCTAACTATGGCTACACCTTC.

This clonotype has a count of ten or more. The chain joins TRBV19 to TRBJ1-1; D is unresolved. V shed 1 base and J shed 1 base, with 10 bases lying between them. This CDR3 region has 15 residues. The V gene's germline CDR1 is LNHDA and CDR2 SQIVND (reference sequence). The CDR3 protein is CASSIVDGPNTEAFF. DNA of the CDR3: TGTGCCAGTAGTATAGTCGACGGACCGAACACTGAAGCTTTCTTT.

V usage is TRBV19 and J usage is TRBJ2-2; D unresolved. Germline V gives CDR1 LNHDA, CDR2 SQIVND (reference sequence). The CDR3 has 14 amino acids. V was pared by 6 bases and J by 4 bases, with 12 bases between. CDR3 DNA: TGTGCCAGTAGGCGGATAGCCGGCACCGGGGAGCTGTTTTTT. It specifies CASRRIAGTGELFF.